The text below deals with one TCR beta chain. Its antigen is undetermined. Libraries were prepared by immunoSEQ multiplex PCR; TCRdb keeps only in-frame clonotypes and omits some of them. Of 3,200 or so clones in the sample, more than 65% were seen once. The data derive from a study of immune cell composition in non-small cell lung cancer. Trimming cost V 6 bases and J 1 base; bases outside gene matches: 8. The CDR3 has 15 amino acids. Germline V lookup: CDR1 MNHEY, CDR2 SMNVEV (reference sequence). Normal lung was taken at the farthest possible site, at least 3 cm from tumour. Frozen unsorted single-cell suspensions supplied the genomic DNA. Study-level points and caveats: Clones >0.5% enriched in tumour were rarer in adenocarcinoma (about 35%) than squamous (roughly 75%). Tumour TCR-beta clonality showed no significant link to smoking pack-years.

V usage is TRBV27 and J usage is TRBJ1-1, with 7 bases that match TRBD1. The clonotype comes from a human donor with non-small cell lung cancer. The sample taken for sequencing was non-adjacent lung tissue. CDR3 loop: CASSRKRTGNTEAFF. The CDR3 DNA reads as TGTGCCAGCAGCCGGAAACGGACAGGGAACACTGAAGCTTTCTTT.